This record concerns one T cell receptor beta chain sequence. The target antigen is unknown. The source of the sample is a study of cytomegalovirus exposure and HLA in healthy donors. The CDR3 is 15 amino acids. Trimming pared 0 bases from V and 0 bases from J, leaving 8 bases between. The germline V gene has CDR1 SEHNR and CDR2 FQNEAQ (reference sequence). PCR involved 60 Vbeta and 13 Jbeta primers. This table comes from immunoSEQ multiplex PCR, and its TCRdb copy is limited to in-frame clones, with some not included. The sample holds about 150,000 clones, approximately 78% seen once. Study outcomes and limitations: It emerged from a later analysis that several of the most significant clusters appeared to be linked to common viral pathogens. Reports described diagnosis of cytomegalovirus status by the classifier as highly specific and sensitive.

The source material was PBMCs. The V and J genes are TRBV7-9 and TRBJ1-2; weak D call: TRBD1 (6 bases). The sequence was collected from a man aged 35 to 55 in good health and CMV-seropositive. This chain's CDR3 is CASSLAGQSNYGYTF. The CDR3 DNA sequence: TGTGCCAGCAGCTTAGCCGGACAGTCTAACTATGGCTACACCTTC.